Listed below are T cell receptor beta chains from one sample, sequenced in a study of shared clonotypes between healthy human individuals. The table came from immunoSEQ multiplex PCR; TCRdb's copy has only in-frame clones and leaves some out. The sample yields hundreds of thousands of clones, 96% seen once. The sample comprised naive CD8+ T cells sorted from blood. These receptors were collected from a woman under 40 in good health. The CDR3 runs from the conserved cysteine through the conserved F or W. The D gene is left open where the match is weak. The size of a clone is reported for some rows only, either as once, few or many, or as a class for expanded clones.

>TRBV28|TRBJ2-1|.|once
CASSSGGVGNEQFF
TGTGCCAGCAGTTCGGGTGGTGTAGGCAATGAGCAGTTCTTC
>TRBV11-2|TRBJ2-7|TRBD1|.
CASSSPGTGVSEQYF
TGTGCCAGCAGCTCACCCGGGACAGGGGTTAGTGAGCAGTACTTC
>TRBV14|TRBJ2-5|TRBD1|.
CASSPKTFAGGTQYF
TGTGCCAGCAGCCCGAAAACGTTTGCAGGGGGGACCCAGTACTTC
>TRBV21-1|TRBJ2-7|.|.
CASSPCPSGRPVGHEQYF
TGTGCCAGCAGCCCATGTCCTAGCGGGAGGCCGGTTGGGCACGAGCAGTACTTC
>TRBV7-6|TRBJ2-2|.|.
CASSLGNLGELFF
TGTGCCAGCAGCTTAGGGAATCTCGGGGAGCTGTTTTTT
>TRBV23-1|TRBJ2-7|.|.
CASSQSIRGPGEQYF
TGCGCCAGCAGTCAATCGATCCGGGGACCGGGCGAGCAGTACTTC
>TRBV28|TRBJ1-2|.|.
CASSLWPREGYTF
TGTGCCAGCAGTTTATGGCCCCGCGAGGGCTACACCTTC
>TRBV14|TRBJ2-7|.|.
CASSQKRTTYEQYF
TGTGCCAGCAGCCAGAAAAGGACTACTTACGAGCAGTACTTC
>TRBV10-2|TRBJ2-5|TRBD2|.
CASSEPTSGRQETQYF
TGCGCCAGCAGTGAGCCGACTAGCGGGAGACAAGAGACCCAGTACTTC
>TRBV29-1|TRBJ1-2|.|.
CSVEEGIVSSYTF
TGCAGCGTTGAGGAGGGGATAGTTTCGAGCTACACCTTC
>TRBV28|TRBJ1-1|.|.
CASSPPGTEAFF
TGTGCCAGCAGTCCGCCAGGAACTGAAGCTTTCTTT
>TRBV19|TRBJ1-1|.|few
CASSPPGSEAFF
TGTGCCAGTAGTCCCCCAGGTTCTGAAGCTTTCTTT
>TRBV7-9|TRBJ2-5|.|.
CASSLNRAFRGETQYF
TGTGCCAGCAGCCTAAATAGGGCCTTTAGGGGAGAGACCCAGTACTTC
>TRBV5-1|TRBJ2-7|TRBD1|.
CASSSPGQGSEQYF
TGCGCCAGCAGCTCCCCGGGACAGGGAAGCGAGCAGTACTTC
>TRBV9|TRBJ2-7|TRBD2|.
CASSVGTAGGGNEQYF
TGTGCCAGCAGCGTAGGTACGGCGGGAGGTGGCAACGAGCAGTACTTC
>TRBV9|TRBJ1-2|TRBD1|.
CASSPQTGQYGYTF
TGTGCCAGCAGCCCCCAGACAGGGCAGTATGGCTACACCTTC
>TRBV14|TRBJ2-3|.|.
CASSQTSDQTDTQYF
TGTGCCAGCAGCCAAACCTCCGACCAAACAGATACGCAGTATTTT
>TRBV19|TRBJ2-3|.|.
CASSIAAGDGDTQYF
TGTGCCAGTAGTATAGCGGCAGGAGATGGAGATACGCAGTATTTT
>TRBV6-1|TRBJ2-7|TRBD1|.
CASSVETGMSSYEQYF
TGTGCCAGCAGTGTAGAGACAGGGATGAGCTCCTACGAGCAGTACTTC
>TRBV2|TRBJ2-1|.|.
CASSDWSYNEQFF
TGTGCCAGCAGTGACTGGTCCTACAATGAGCAGTTCTTC
>TRBV27|TRBJ1-1|.|once
CASSRVGGITEAFF
TGTGCCAGCTCTCGAGTGGGGGGGATCACTGAAGCTTTCTTT
>TRBV5-1|TRBJ2-1|.|.
CASSSGGSDREPYNEQFF
TGCGCCAGCAGCTCCGGTGGGTCAGATCGGGAACCCTACAATGAGCAGTTCTTC
>TRBV14|TRBJ2-1|.|.
CASSQEFGGRTRYNEQFF
TGTGCCAGCAGCCAAGAGTTCGGGGGACGGACAAGATACAATGAGCAGTTCTTC
>TRBV9|TRBJ2-7|.|.
CASSVGAGGGYEQYF
TGTGCCAGCAGCGTAGGGGCAGGGGGAGGATACGAGCAGTACTTC
>TRBV6-5|TRBJ2-1|TRBD2|.
CASSYSPSGSVNEQFF
TGTGCCAGCAGTTACTCTCCTAGCGGGAGTGTTAATGAGCAGTTCTTC
>TRBV27|TRBJ2-7|.|.
CASSLLGGTGPYEQYF
TGTGCCAGCAGTCTCCTCGGGGGGACAGGCCCCTACGAGCAGTACTTC
>TRBV5-6|TRBJ2-1|TRBD2|.
CASSLVPSGRDNEQFF
TGTGCCAGCAGCTTGGTGCCTAGCGGGAGGGACAATGAGCAGTTCTTC
>TRBV6-6|TRBJ1-2|TRBD1|.
CASSPPGQDFDGYTF
TGTGCCAGCAGTCCACCGGGACAGGACTTCGATGGCTACACCTTC
>TRBV9|TRBJ1-2|.|.
CASSGTGAGTNYGYTF
TGTGCCAGCAGCGGTACTGGGGCAGGGACTAACTATGGCTACACCTTC
>TRBV2|TRBJ1-1|.|.
CASSPGTNTEAFF
TGTGCCAGCAGCCCGGGGACTAACACTGAAGCTTTCTTT
>TRBV7-3|TRBJ1-5|.|few
CASSLTEHF
TGTGCCAGCAGCTTAACCGAGCATTTT
>TRBV11-2|TRBJ2-3|.|.
CASSLVLADTQYF
TGTGCCAGCAGCTTAGTCTTGGCAGATACGCAGTATTTT
>TRBV29-1|TRBJ2-2|.|.
CSAEYGEGGELFF
TGCAGCGCTGAGTACGGTGAAGGCGGGGAGCTGTTTTTT
>TRBV7-8|TRBJ2-6|TRBD2|.
CASSFPSGISTRGANVLTF
TGTGCCAGCAGCTTTCCTAGCGGGATCTCAACCCGTGGGGCCAACGTCCTGACTTTC
>TRBV15|TRBJ1-5|.|.
CATSRAGSGQPQHF
TGTGCCACCAGCAGAGCAGGGTCTGGGCAGCCCCAGCATTTT
>TRBV28|TRBJ1-2|.|.
CASSSQGSYGYTF
TGTGCCAGCAGTTCGCAGGGCAGCTATGGCTACACCTTC
>TRBV13|TRBJ2-5|TRBD1|.
CASSFRTGPKETQYF
TGTGCCAGCAGCTTCAGGACAGGGCCGAAAGAGACCCAGTACTTC
>TRBV27|TRBJ2-7|TRBD1|.
CASRAAGQAHLGQYF
TGTGCCAGCAGAGCGGCGGGACAGGCCCACCTGGGGCAGTACTTC
>TRBV11-3|TRBJ2-1|TRBD2|.
CASSSNLAGYNEQFF
TGTGCCAGCAGCTCTAACCTAGCGGGCTACAATGAGCAGTTCTTC
>TRBV27|TRBJ2-7|TRBD1|once
CASRGGQENLYEQYF
TGTGCCAGCAGGGGCGGACAGGAGAATCTCTACGAGCAGTACTTC
>TRBV30|TRBJ1-2|.|.
CAWSVVLWQMRDGYTF
TGTGCCTGGAGTGTTGTTCTATGGCAGATGAGGGATGGCTACACCTTC
>TRBV27|TRBJ1-2|.|.
CASSGRSTYYGYTF
TGTGCCAGCAGTGGGCGATCCACTTACTATGGCTACACCTTC
>TRBV5-4|TRBJ2-1|.|once
CASSFMAPYNEQFF
TGTGCCAGCAGCTTTATGGCCCCCTACAATGAGCAGTTCTTC
>TRBV28|TRBJ2-5|.|.
CASSFLETQYF
TGTGCCAGCAGTTTTTTAGAGACCCAGTACTTC
>TRBV10-3|TRBJ1-4|.|.
CAISDDISEKLFF
TGTGCCATCAGTGACGACATTAGCGAAAAACTGTTTTTT